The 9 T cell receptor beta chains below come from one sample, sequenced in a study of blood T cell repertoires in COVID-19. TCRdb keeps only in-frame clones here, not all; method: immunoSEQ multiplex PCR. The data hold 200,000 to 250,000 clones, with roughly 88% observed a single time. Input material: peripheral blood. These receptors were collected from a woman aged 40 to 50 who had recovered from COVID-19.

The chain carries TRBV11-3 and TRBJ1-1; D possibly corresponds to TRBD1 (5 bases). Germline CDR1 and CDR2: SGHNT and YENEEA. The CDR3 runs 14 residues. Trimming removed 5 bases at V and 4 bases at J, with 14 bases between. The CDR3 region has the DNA TGTGCCAGCAGCGGCGGGGGTAGGGTCACTGAAGCTTTCTTT. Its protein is CASSGGGRVTEAFF. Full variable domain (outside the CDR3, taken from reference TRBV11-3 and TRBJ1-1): EAGVVQSPRYKIIEKKQPVAFWCNPISGHNTLYWYLQNLGQGPELLIRYENEEAVDDSQLPKDRFSAERLKGVDSTLKIQPAELGDSAVYLCASSGGGRVTEAFFGQGTRLTVV.

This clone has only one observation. The CDR3 loop reads CASSIQATGATEAFF. In nucleotides, the CDR3 is TGTGCCAGTAGTATACAAGCGACAGGGGCCACTGAAGCTTTCTTT. This chain joins TRBV19 and TRBJ1-1; 8 positions agree with TRBD1. The J segment lost 4 bases and the V segment lost 2 bases, leaving 6 bases of the junction unmatched. The CDR3 length is 15 residues. Germline CDR1 LNHDA, CDR2 SQIVND (reference sequence).

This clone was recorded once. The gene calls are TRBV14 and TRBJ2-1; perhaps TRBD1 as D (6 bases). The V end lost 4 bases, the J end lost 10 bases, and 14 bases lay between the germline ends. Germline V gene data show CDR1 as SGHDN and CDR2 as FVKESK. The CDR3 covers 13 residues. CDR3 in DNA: TGTGCCAGCAGCCGGGTGGGGACACCGGAGCAGTTCTTC. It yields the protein CASSRVGTPEQFF.

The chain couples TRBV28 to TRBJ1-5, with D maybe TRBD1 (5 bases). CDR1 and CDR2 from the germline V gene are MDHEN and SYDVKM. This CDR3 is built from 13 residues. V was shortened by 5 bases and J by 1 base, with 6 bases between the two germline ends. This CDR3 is CASSPGSNQPQHF. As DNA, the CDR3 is TGTGCCAGCAGTCCAGGGAGCAATCAGCCCCAGCATTTT.

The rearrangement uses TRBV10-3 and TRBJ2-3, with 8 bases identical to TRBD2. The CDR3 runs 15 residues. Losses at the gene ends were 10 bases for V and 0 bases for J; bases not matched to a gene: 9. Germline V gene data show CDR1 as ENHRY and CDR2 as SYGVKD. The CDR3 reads CATALAGLSTDTQYF. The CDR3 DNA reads TGTGCCACCGCCCTAGCGGGTCTGAGCACAGATACGCAGTATTTT.

The CDR3 sequence is CASSLDLRQGVYGYTF. The CDR3 nucleotides are TGTGCCAGCAGCTTAGATTTGAGACAGGGGGTATATGGCTACACCTTC. V gene TRBV11-2 combines with J gene TRBJ1-2; 9 nucleotides match TRBD1. CDR3 length equals 16 residues. CDR1 is SGHAT, CDR2 FQNNGV, per germline. The V segment lost 0 bases and the J segment 5 bases; nucleotides outside the gene matches: 7.

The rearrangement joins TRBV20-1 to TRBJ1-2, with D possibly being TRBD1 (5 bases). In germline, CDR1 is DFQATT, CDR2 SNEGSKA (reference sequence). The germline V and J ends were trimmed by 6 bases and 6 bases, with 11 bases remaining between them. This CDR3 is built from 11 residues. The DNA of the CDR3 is TGCAGTGCCCCTCCAGGGAATGGCTACACCTTC. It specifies CSAPPGNGYTF.

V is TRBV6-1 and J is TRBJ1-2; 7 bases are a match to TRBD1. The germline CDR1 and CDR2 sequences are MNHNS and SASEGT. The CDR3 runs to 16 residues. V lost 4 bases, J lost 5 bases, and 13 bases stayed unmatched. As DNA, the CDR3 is TGTGCCAGCAGTGTCGCCGGGACAGTTTTGGGTTATGGCTACACCTTC. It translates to CASSVAGTVLGYGYTF.

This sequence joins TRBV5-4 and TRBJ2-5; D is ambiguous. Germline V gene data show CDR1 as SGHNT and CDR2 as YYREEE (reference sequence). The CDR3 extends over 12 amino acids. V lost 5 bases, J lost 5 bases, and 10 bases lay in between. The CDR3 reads CASRADGETQYF. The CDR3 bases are TGTGCCAGCAGAGCCGACGGGGAGACCCAGTACTTC.